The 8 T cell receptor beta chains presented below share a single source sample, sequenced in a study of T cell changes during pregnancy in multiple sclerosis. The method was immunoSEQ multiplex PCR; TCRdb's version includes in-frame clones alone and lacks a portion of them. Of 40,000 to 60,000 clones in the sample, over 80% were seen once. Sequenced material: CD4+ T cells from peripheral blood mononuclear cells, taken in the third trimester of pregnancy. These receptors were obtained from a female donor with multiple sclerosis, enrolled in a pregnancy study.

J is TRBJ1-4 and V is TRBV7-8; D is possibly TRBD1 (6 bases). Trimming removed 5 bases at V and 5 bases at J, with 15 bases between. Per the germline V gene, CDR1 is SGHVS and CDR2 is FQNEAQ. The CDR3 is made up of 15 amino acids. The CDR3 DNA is TGTGCCAGCAGCCCTATGACAGGCCTAAATGAAAAACTGTTTTTT. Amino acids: CASSPMTGLNEKLFF. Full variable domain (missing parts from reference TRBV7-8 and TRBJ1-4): GAGVSQSPRYKVAKRGQDVALRCDPISGHVSLFWYQQALGQGPEFLTYFQNEAQLDKSGLPSDRFFAERPEGSVSTLKIQRTQQEDSAVYLCASSPMTGLNEKLFFGSGTQLSVL.

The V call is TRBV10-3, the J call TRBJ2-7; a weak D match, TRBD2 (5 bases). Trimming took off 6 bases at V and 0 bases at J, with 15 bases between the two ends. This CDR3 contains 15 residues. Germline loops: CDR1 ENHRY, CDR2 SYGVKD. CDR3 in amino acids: CAIRASGESSYEQYF. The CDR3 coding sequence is TGTGCCATCAGGGCAAGCGGTGAGAGCTCCTACGAGCAGTACTTC.

The CDR3: CASSQEGRVAYNEQFF. CDR3 bases: TGCGCCAGCAGCCAAGAGGGGAGGGTCGCCTACAATGAGCAGTTCTTC. The chain joins TRBV4-1 to TRBJ2-1, with 7 bases matching TRBD2. The V segment lost 0 bases and the J segment 2 bases; nucleotides outside the gene matches: 4. Germline CDR1 reads MGHRA; CDR2 reads YSYEKL. This CDR3 contains 16 residues.

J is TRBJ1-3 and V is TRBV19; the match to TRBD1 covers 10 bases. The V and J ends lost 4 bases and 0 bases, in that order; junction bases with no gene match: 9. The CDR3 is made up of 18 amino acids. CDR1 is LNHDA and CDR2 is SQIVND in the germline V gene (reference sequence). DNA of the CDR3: TGTGCCAGTAGTAGGAGGACAGGGGGAACGAGCTCTGGAAACACCATATATTTT. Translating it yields CASSRRTGGTSSGNTIYF.

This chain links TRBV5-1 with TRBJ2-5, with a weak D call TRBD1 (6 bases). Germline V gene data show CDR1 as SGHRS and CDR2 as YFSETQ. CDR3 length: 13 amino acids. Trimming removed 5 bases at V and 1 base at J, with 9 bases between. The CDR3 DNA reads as TGCGCCAGCAGGACAGGCCTCCAAGAGACCCAGTACTTC. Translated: CASRTGLQETQYF.

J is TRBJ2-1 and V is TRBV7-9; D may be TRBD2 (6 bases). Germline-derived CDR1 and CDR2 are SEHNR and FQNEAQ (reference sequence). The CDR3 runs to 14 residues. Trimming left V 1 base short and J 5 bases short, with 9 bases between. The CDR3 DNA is TGTGCCAGCAGCTTAGTATGGACTAACAATGAGCAGTTCTTC. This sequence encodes CASSLVWTNNEQFF.

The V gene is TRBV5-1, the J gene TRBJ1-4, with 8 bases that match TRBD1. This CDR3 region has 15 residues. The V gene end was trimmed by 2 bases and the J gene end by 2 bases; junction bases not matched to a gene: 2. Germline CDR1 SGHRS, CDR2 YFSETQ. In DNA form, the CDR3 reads TGCGCCAGCAGCTTCGACAGGGGCACTAATGAAAAACTGTTTTTT. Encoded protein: CASSFDRGTNEKLFF.

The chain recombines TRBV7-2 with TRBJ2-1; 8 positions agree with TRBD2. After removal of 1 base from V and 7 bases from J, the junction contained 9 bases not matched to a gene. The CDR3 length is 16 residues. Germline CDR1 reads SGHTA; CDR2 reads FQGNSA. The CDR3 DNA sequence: TGTGCCAGCAGCTTAGGGCCAACGGGGGGGCAAAATGAGCAGTTCTTC. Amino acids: CASSLGPTGGQNEQFF.